This entry is about one TCR beta chain. Its target is not known. The V gene's germline CDR1 is SEHNR and CDR2 FQNEAQ (reference sequence). The CDR3 loop spans 15 amino acids. This specimen comes from a study of CXCR3-negative and CXCR3-positive naive CD8 T cells. For the study at large: The libraries yielded around 140 million TRB reads, about 1.5 +/- 0.3 million each.

CD45RO-CCR7+CD27+CD95- defined naive CD8+ T cells. Carrying UMI labels, the TRB cDNA libraries were prepared through 5' RACE. TCRdb reprocessed the 5' RACE reads, keeping one entry per CDR3 protein, no DNA. This sample lists 130,000 to 150,000 distinct CDR3 sequences; its ten largest clones have about 0.28%. Notes on the study in general: Diversity was high in both naive subsets and much lower in memory cells. After cryopreservation, CXCR3 expression dropped partially; most assays used fresh PBMCs. Greater hydrophobicity was found in TRB CDR3s of CXCR3-positive naive cells than of CXCR3-negative naive cells.

The specimen sequenced was naive CXCR3+ CD8+ T cells from blood. Subset described: CD45RO-CCR7+CD27+CD95- naive CD8+ T cells expressing CXCR3 (TNR3+). This TCR derives from a human donor in good health. Some clones in this sample may be carry-over from other donors' samples. The V call is TRBV7-9, the J call TRBJ1-2; absent DNA, TCRdb's TRBD1 call cannot be checked. The CDR3 sequence: CASSHGTGVTYGYTF.